What follows are 17 T cell receptor beta chains derived from one specimen sequenced in a study of blood T cell repertoires in COVID-19. Measured with immunoSEQ multiplex PCR; TCRdb has only the in-frame clones, and not every one. The sample yields roughly 37,000 clones, 85% seen once. The material sequenced was peripheral blood. These receptor sequences come from a human donor in a cohort sampled during active COVID-19.

The CDR3 DNA sequence: TGTGCCAGCAGAAGGTGGGCACAAGAGACCCAGTACTTC. Its protein is CASRRWAQETQYF. The chain combines TRBV5-6 with TRBJ2-5, with D unresolved. The germline V and J ends were trimmed by 5 bases and 2 bases, with 10 bases remaining between them. Germline lookup yields CDR1 SGHDT and CDR2 YYEEEE. The CDR3 length is 13 residues.

The rearrangement links TRBV30 to TRBJ2-3; no firm D call. Germline V gene lookup returns CDR1 GTSNPN and CDR2 SVGIG (reference sequence). The V and J ends lost 2 bases and 5 bases respectively, with 11 bases between them. The CDR3 is 13 amino acids. CDR3 bases: TGTGCCTGGAGTCGGTCCTCGAGAGATACGCAGTATTTT. This sequence encodes CAWSRSSRDTQYF.

The rearrangement links TRBV7-2 to TRBJ2-7; D perhaps matches TRBD1 (6 bases). The CDR3 is 13 amino acids. In germline, CDR1 is SGHTA, CDR2 FQGNSA. The germline V and J ends were trimmed by 5 bases and 5 bases, with 13 bases remaining between them. The CDR3, as DNA: TGTGCCAGCAGCACGACAGGAGGCAACGAGCAGTACTTC. It codes for CASSTTGGNEQYF.

The V gene is TRBV6-5, the J gene TRBJ2-1; 14 bases map to TRBD2. The CDR3 extends over 13 amino acids. From germline, CDR1 is MNHEY and CDR2 SVGAGI. V was pared by 2 bases and J by 15 bases, with 3 bases of the junction left unmatched. DNA of the CDR3: TGTGCCAGCAGTTACCGGGGGACTAGCGGGAGGTTCTTC. Protein: CASSYRGTSGRFF.

CDR3 region: CASSYSGSFSYEQYF. CDR3 sequence (DNA): TGTGCCAGCAGTTACTCGGGCTCCTTTTCCTACGAGCAGTACTTC. This chain connects TRBV6-5 to TRBJ2-7; no clear D. V shed 0 bases and J shed 1 base, with 10 bases lying between them. The germline V gene has CDR1 MNHEY and CDR2 SVGAGI. This CDR3 is 15 amino acids long.

V and J are TRBV18 and TRBJ2-3, with 8 bases matching TRBD2. After removal of 3 bases from V and 3 bases from J, the junction contained 8 bases not matched to a gene. Germline CDR1 reads KGHSH; CDR2 reads LQKENI. This CDR3 has 16 residues. This chain's CDR3 is CASSPLSSGETDTQYF. For the CDR3, the DNA is TGTGCCAGCTCACCGCTAAGTAGCGGGGAAACAGATACGCAGTATTTT.

The count of this clone is one. The rearrangement joins TRBV5-8 to TRBJ1-3; D unclear. Trimming shortened V by 1 base and J by 0 bases, and 11 bases separated the two germline ends. Germline V gene sequence: CDR1 SGHTS, CDR2 YDEGEE. The CDR3 is made up of 16 amino acids. The CDR3 here is CASSLFLPSSGNTIYF. Here the CDR3 DNA reads TGTGCCAGCAGCTTGTTTCTTCCGAGCTCTGGAAACACCATATATTTT.

The V gene is TRBV24-1, the J gene TRBJ2-5; 7 nucleotides line up with TRBD1. The germline gives CDR1 KGHDR, CDR2 SFDVKD. V shed 4 bases and J 3 bases; nucleotides not matched to a gene: 7. This CDR3 has 15 residues. CDR3 DNA: TGTGCCACCAGTGACCCTAGACAGGGAGAAGAGACCCAGTACTTC. Amino acids: CATSDPRQGEETQYF.

The J gene is TRBJ2-1, the V gene TRBV7-2; a weak D match, TRBD1 (5 bases). The germline V gene encodes CDR1 SGHTA and CDR2 FQGNSA. The CDR3 runs to 15 residues. Trimming took 1 base from V and 4 from J, leaving 11 bases between them. CDR3 in DNA: TGTGCCAGCAGCTTAGTCCAGGGTCTGTACAATGAGCAGTTCTTC. Translation gives CASSLVQGLYNEQFF.

The V call is TRBV5-4, the J call TRBJ2-2; 11 nucleotides agree with TRBD2. Losses at the gene ends were 2 bases for V and 6 bases for J; bases not matched to a gene: 3. Per germline, CDR1 SGHNT and CDR2 YYREEE (reference sequence). CDR3 size: 15 residues. CDR3 in DNA: TGTGCCAGCAGCTTCACTAGCGGGGGACCCGGGGAGCTGTTTTTT. Translation: CASSFTSGGPGELFF.

The chain is built from TRBV2 and TRBJ1-5, with D unclear. This CDR3 is 14 amino acids long. The V end was cut by 5 bases, the J end by 5 bases, with 13 bases between. Germline lookup yields CDR1 SNHLY and CDR2 FYNNEI. The CDR3 nucleotides are TGTGCCAGCAGTTCCGGCGGCCCCTATCAGCCCCAGCATTTT. Translated, it gives CASSSGGPYQPQHF.

The chain uses TRBV7-3 and TRBJ2-5; D is possibly TRBD2 (5 bases). CDR1 is SGHTA and CDR2 is FQGTGA in the germline V gene. The V gene lost 3 bases and the J gene lost 3 bases, with 8 bases spanning the gap. The CDR3 is 13 residues long. CDR3 bases: TGTGCCAGCAGCTTTCGGGAAAAAGAGACCCAGTACTTC. Translated, it gives CASSFREKETQYF. The variable domain in full, with the rest retrieved from reference TRBV7-3 and TRBJ2-5, is GAGVSQTPSNKVTEKGKYVELRCDPISGHTALYWYRQSLGQGPEFLIYFQGTGAADDSGLPNDRFFAVRPEGSVSTLKIQRTERGDSAVYLCASSFREKETQYFGPGTRLLVL.

The chain uses TRBV6-5 and TRBJ1-1; no reliable D call. CDR3 length: 15 amino acids. V lost 2 bases and J 1 base, leaving 11 bases between the germline ends. Per germline, CDR1 MNHEY and CDR2 SVGAGI. The CDR3 reads CASSYGGNQNTEAFF. As DNA, the CDR3 is TGTGCCAGCAGTTACGGCGGGAACCAGAACACTGAAGCTTTCTTT.

The chain recombines TRBV5-8 with TRBJ2-5; 8 nucleotides align to TRBD2. Germline CDR1 SGHTS, CDR2 YDEGEE. Trimming took 4 bases from V and 5 from J; bases not matched to a gene: 10. The CDR3 loop spans 15 amino acids. The CDR3 loop is CASSREGRLLETQYF. The CDR3 DNA is TGTGCCAGCAGCCGGGAGGGTCGTCTCCTGGAGACCCAGTACTTC. Looking up the rest from reference TRBV5-8 and TRBJ2-5 gives the full variable domain: EAGVTQSPTHLIKTRGQQATLRCSPISGHTSVYWYQQALGLGLQFLLWYDEGEERNRGNFPPRFSGRQFPNYSSELNVNALELEDSALYLCASSREGRLLETQYFGPGTRLLVL.

Only one count was recorded for this clone. V usage is TRBV6-6 and J usage is TRBJ1-2; 8 bases match TRBD1. V dropped 6 bases and J dropped 8; count of bases not matched to a gene: 8. The CDR3 spans 13 residues. Germline assignment: CDR1 MNHNY and CDR2 SVGAGI (reference sequence). CDR3 nucleotide sequence: TGTGCCAGCAGCCCCGGACAGGGAAAAGGCTACACCTTC. Translation gives CASSPGQGKGYTF.

This chain links TRBV9 with TRBJ2-7; 9 bases are a match to TRBD2. J lost 2 bases, V lost 1 base, and 4 bases had no gene match. Per the germline V gene, CDR1 is SGDLS and CDR2 is YYNGEE. The CDR3 extends over 15 amino acids. CDR3 nucleotide sequence: TGTGCCAGCAGCGTATCGGCTAGCGGGGCCTACGAGCAGTACTTC. It specifies CASSVSASGAYEQYF. Combining the CDR3 with reference TRBV9 and TRBJ2-7 gives the whole variable domain DSGVTQTPKHLITATGQRVTLRCSPRSGDLSVYWYQQSLDQGLQFLIQYYNGEERAKGNILERFSAQQFPDLHSELNLSSLELGDSALYFCASSVSASGAYEQYFGPGTRLTVT.

The chain couples TRBV6-5 to TRBJ2-3; 8 bases align to TRBD2. With 9 bases clipped from V and 3 bases from J, the junction kept 8 bases outside the gene matches. The CDR3 is 14 residues long. The germline V gene encodes CDR1 MNHEY and CDR2 SVGAGI. CDR3 DNA: TGTGCCAGTGAACCGGGGGGGGGTACAGATACGCAGTATTTT. It yields the protein CASEPGGGTDTQYF.